This is a list of T cell receptor beta chains from one sample in a study of OX40 agonist ivuxolimab in advanced cancers. Sequencing was performed with immunoSEQ multiplex PCR; in TCRdb, only in-frame clones are kept and a portion is missing. The profile shows around 43,000 clones, approximately 86% of them singletons. The sequencing used CD4+ or CD8+ T cells sorted from blood, collected in a trial of the OX40 agonist ivuxolimab. These receptors all stem from an adult with an advanced solid tumor such as melanoma, head and neck, liver or kidney cancer. Both conserved end residues are part of each CDR3. D genes are given only for firm matches. A row's size may be missing; if present it is once, few, many or a size class.

j_gene: TRBJ1-5
v_gene: TRBV9
abundance: few
d_gene: TRBD1
CDR3nt: TGTGCCAGCAGCGTTGAGGGGGCGCGGGATCAGCCCCAGCATTTT
CDR3aa: CASSVEGARDQPQHF

j_gene: TRBJ2-3
v_gene: TRBV4-1
abundance: .
d_gene: TRBD2
CDR3nt: TGCGCCAGCAGCCAGATCAGCGGGGGGGCAGGAGATACGCAGTATTTT
CDR3aa: CASSQISGGAGDTQYF

j_gene: TRBJ1-3
v_gene: TRBV18
abundance: .
d_gene: .
CDR3nt: TGTGCCAGCTCACCACCGGTGAGAGTCCTTCCGGGGAACACCATATATTTT
CDR3aa: CASSPPVRVLPGNTIYF

j_gene: TRBJ2-1
v_gene: TRBV9
abundance: .
d_gene: TRBD2
CDR3nt: TGTGCCAGCAGCGAGGGAGGGGTAAGCTACAATGAGCAGTTCTTC
CDR3aa: CASSEGGVSYNEQFF

j_gene: TRBJ1-5
v_gene: TRBV2
abundance: .
d_gene: TRBD1
CDR3nt: TGTGCCAGCAGTGAAGCAGGGGGCTATAGCAATCAGCCCCAGCATTTT
CDR3aa: CASSEAGGYSNQPQHF

j_gene: TRBJ2-7
v_gene: TRBV10-3
abundance: once
d_gene: .
CDR3nt: TGTGCCATCAGGGGGGACTACGAGCAGTACTTC
CDR3aa: CAIRGDYEQYF

j_gene: TRBJ1-6
v_gene: TRBV28
abundance: .
d_gene: .
CDR3nt: TGTGCCAGCAGTTTCCTTCTCAGCTCCTATAATTCACCCCTCCACTTT
CDR3aa: CASSFLLSSYNSPLHF

j_gene: TRBJ2-7
v_gene: TRBV4-3
abundance: .
d_gene: .
CDR3nt: TGCGCCAGCAGCCAAGATCGAGGCAGAGCCTACGAGCAGTACTTC
CDR3aa: CASSQDRGRAYEQYF

j_gene: TRBJ1-2
v_gene: TRBV2
abundance: once
d_gene: TRBD1
CDR3nt: TGTGCCAGCATTGACAGGGTCGTTGGCTACACCTTC
CDR3aa: CASIDRVVGYTF

j_gene: TRBJ2-7
v_gene: TRBV18
abundance: .
d_gene: TRBD1
CDR3nt: TGTGCCAGCTCACAAACAGGGGCGATCTACGAGCAGTACTTC
CDR3aa: CASSQTGAIYEQYF

j_gene: TRBJ2-3
v_gene: TRBV7-9
abundance: .
d_gene: .
CDR3nt: TGTGCCAGCAGCTTAGAACCCCTAGCCCCAGATACGCAGTATTTT
CDR3aa: CASSLEPLAPDTQYF

j_gene: TRBJ1-4
v_gene: TRBV11-2
abundance: .
d_gene: .
CDR3nt: TGTGCCAGCAGGATAATAGGGACCGGGACCCGAACTAATGAAAAACTGTTTTTT
CDR3aa: CASRIIGTGTRTNEKLFF

j_gene: TRBJ1-6
v_gene: TRBV6-5
abundance: .
d_gene: .
CDR3nt: TGTGCCAGCAGTTACTCTCTCGGTTCACCCCTCCACTTT
CDR3aa: CASSYSLGSPLHF

j_gene: TRBJ2-5
v_gene: TRBV29-1
abundance: .
d_gene: .
CDR3nt: TGCAGCGGCGGACCGAGGCCAGAGACCCAGTACTTC
CDR3aa: CSGGPRPETQYF

j_gene: TRBJ1-2
v_gene: TRBV7-9
abundance: .
d_gene: TRBD1
CDR3nt: TGTGCCAGCAGCTTAAGGGGGCCCCGTAACTATGGCTACACCTTC
CDR3aa: CASSLRGPRNYGYTF

j_gene: TRBJ2-7
v_gene: TRBV15
abundance: .
d_gene: .
CDR3nt: TGTGCCACCAGCAACCGGGGTACACTCTACGAGCAGTACTTC
CDR3aa: CATSNRGTLYEQYF

j_gene: TRBJ1-2
v_gene: TRBV10-3
abundance: .
d_gene: TRBD1
CDR3nt: TGTGCCATCAGTGAATTTAGGGGGCTAAGCTATGGCTACACCTTC
CDR3aa: CAISEFRGLSYGYTF

j_gene: TRBJ2-1
v_gene: TRBV7-2
abundance: .
d_gene: TRBD2
CDR3nt: TGTGCCAGTGAGAACCTAGCGGGGGGCAGGTACAATGAGCAGTTCTTC
CDR3aa: CASENLAGGRYNEQFF

j_gene: TRBJ2-3
v_gene: TRBV7-6
abundance: .
d_gene: .
CDR3nt: TGTGCCAGCAGCTTAGGTCGTTACGCAGATACGCAGTATTTT
CDR3aa: CASSLGRYADTQYF

j_gene: TRBJ2-1
v_gene: TRBV6-5
abundance: .
d_gene: TRBD2
CDR3nt: TGTGCCAGCAGCGATGGACTAGCGGGGTACAATGAGCAGTTCTTC
CDR3aa: CASSDGLAGYNEQFF

j_gene: TRBJ1-4
v_gene: TRBV5-1
abundance: .
d_gene: .
CDR3nt: TGCGCCAGCAGCTCGGACGACTTGAATGAAAAACTGTTTTTT
CDR3aa: CASSSDDLNEKLFF

j_gene: TRBJ2-7
v_gene: TRBV5-1
abundance: .
d_gene: TRBD1
CDR3nt: TGCGCCAGCAGCCTAGACAGGGGGCACTACGAGCAGTACTTC
CDR3aa: CASSLDRGHYEQYF

j_gene: TRBJ1-2
v_gene: TRBV13
abundance: .
d_gene: TRBD1
CDR3nt: TGTGCCAGCAGCCCTGGGACAGGGGGGATCTATGGCTACACCTTC
CDR3aa: CASSPGTGGIYGYTF

j_gene: TRBJ2-5
v_gene: TRBV6-5
abundance: .
d_gene: TRBD1
CDR3nt: TGTGCCAGCAGTTACGTGACAGGGGGAGCCGAGACCCAGTACTTC
CDR3aa: CASSYVTGGAETQYF

j_gene: TRBJ1-5
v_gene: TRBV18
abundance: few
d_gene: .
CDR3nt: TGTGCCAGCTCACCGGGCGGGAATCAGCCCCAGCATTTT
CDR3aa: CASSPGGNQPQHF